One sample yielded the 20 T cell receptor beta chains listed below, sequenced in a study of stem cell transplantation in POMP-related autoinflammatory disease (TCRdb year 2021). The sample's time point, from its label and the paper: after hematopoietic stem cell transplant. The library relied on the immunoSEQ multiplex PCR assay. Imported from immuneACCESS, the table was reduced by TCRdb to in-frame sequences with V and J called. These copies leave out some clones; in studies compared against another copy, an unresolved V gene accounts for under half, and the cause of the remainder is not known. This sample is represented by roughly 70,000 clones; just over 90% of them were singletons. 0.6% to 0.8% of the sample rests with the top ten. The source was CD4+ T cells from PBMCs, collected after stem cell transplantation. These TCRs come from a human patient with POMP-related autoinflammation and immune dysregulation (PRAID). A transplant means some T cells may be of graft donor rather than patient origin.

The J gene is TRBJ1-2, the V gene TRBV6-5; TRBD1 matches at 11 bases. V lost 6 bases and J lost 6; bases outside the gene matches: 3. The CDR3 contains 13 residues. Germline CDR1 and CDR2: MNHEY and SVGAGI. This CDR3 reads CASRGQGVNGYTF. The CDR3 coding sequence is TGTGCCAGCAGGGGACAGGGGGTTAATGGCTACACCTTC.

This chain links TRBV6-5 with TRBJ1-2; tentatively, D is TRBD1 (6 bases). This CDR3 region has 15 residues. Germline V gives CDR1 MNHEY, CDR2 SVGAGI. The V end lost 2 bases, the J end lost 2 bases, and 12 bases lay between the germline ends. CDR3 loop: CASSYVGGGNYGYTF. The CDR3 DNA sequence: TGTGCCAGCAGTTACGTAGGGGGAGGCAACTATGGCTACACCTTC.

The genes are TRBV11-2 and TRBJ2-5; D might be TRBD1 (5 bases). The germline V gene encodes CDR1 SGHAT and CDR2 FQNNGV. The CDR3 contains 14 residues. The V and J ends lost 7 bases and 3 bases respectively, with 15 bases between them. Here the CDR3 DNA reads TGTGCCAGCACCTTTAGGGGAATTAAAGAGACCCAGTACTTC. Residues: CASTFRGIKETQYF.

The V and J genes are TRBV21-1 and TRBJ1-1. TRBV21-1 is a pseudogene. The CDR3 contains 16 residues. The CDR3: CASSKTDRLMNTEAFF. In DNA, the CDR3 is TGTGCCAGCAGCAAAACGGACCGCCTCATGAACACTGAAGCTTTCTTT.

This rearrangement joins TRBV7-3 to TRBJ2-1; D perhaps matches TRBD1 (5 bases). V was cut by 2 bases and J by 8 bases, with 10 bases left in between. The CDR3 has 13 amino acids. Per the germline V gene, CDR1 is SGHTA and CDR2 is FQGTGA. CDR3 DNA: TGTGCCAGCAGCTTAGGCAGGGCCCATGAGCAGTTCTTC. Translated, it gives CASSLGRAHEQFF.

This chain joins TRBV27 and TRBJ2-2; D not certain. V was cut by 3 bases and J by 6 bases, with 8 bases left in between. The CDR3 totals 13 residues. Germline V CDR1 and CDR2: MNHEY, SMNVEV (reference sequence). The CDR3 sequence is CASSLILPGELFF. CDR3 bases: TGTGCCAGCAGTTTGATTCTTCCCGGGGAGCTGTTTTTT.

The chain combines TRBV25-1 with TRBJ2-7; no reliable D call. V was cut by 10 bases and J by 3 bases, with 16 bases left in between. Germline V gene data show CDR1 as MGHDK and CDR2 as SYGVNS. The CDR3 totals 13 residues. CDR3 residues: CATEIRRFYEQYF. The CDR3 nucleotides read TGTGCCACCGAGATCCGCCGGTTCTACGAGCAGTACTTC.

The chain has TRBV7-9 and TRBJ2-7, with D perhaps given as TRBD1 or TRBD2 (5 bases each). The CDR3 length is 19 residues. The ends were cut back, 5 bases at V and 2 bases at J, with 28 bases in the middle. Germline loops: CDR1 SEHNR, CDR2 FQNEAQ (reference sequence). The CDR3 here is CASSLSTLRERGSPYEQYV. The CDR3 nucleotides are TGTGCCAGCAGCCTATCCACCCTCAGGGAGAGGGGCTCTCCCTACGAGCAGTACGTC.

Turning to this clone: The same CDR3 can be traced to other DNA sequences in this sample. This chain uses TRBV7-2 with TRBJ2-6; D ambiguous. V was trimmed by 6 bases and J by 0 bases, leaving 3 bases between them. This CDR3 spans 13 amino acids. The germline CDR1 and CDR2 sequences are SGHTA and FQGNSA. The CDR3 DNA is TGTGCCAGCAGACCCTCTGGGGCCAACGTCCTGACTTTC. Amino acids: CASRPSGANVLTF.

The DNA for the CDR3 is TGTGCCAGCAGCGTCCGGGACAGGGAATCCGAGCAGTACTTC. It codes for CASSVRDRESEQYF. The chain carries TRBV9 and TRBJ2-7, with 9 bases that match TRBD1. The CDR3 loop spans 14 amino acids. V gave up 2 bases and J gave up 6 bases; unmatched junction bases: 6. Germline CDR1 SGDLS, CDR2 YYNGEE.

This chain connects TRBV9 to TRBJ1-2; D call uncertain. Trimming stripped 4 bases from V and 2 bases from J, with 18 bases between. CDR1 is SGDLS, CDR2 YYNGEE, per germline. The CDR3 runs to 16 residues. CDR3 amino acids: CASSSGGQLLNYGYTF. As DNA, the CDR3 is TGTGCCAGCAGCTCCGGTGGGCAGCTTTTAAACTATGGCTACACCTTC. The full variable domain, rest sourced from reference TRBV9 and TRBJ1-2, is DSGVTQTPKHLITATGQRVTLRCSPRSGDLSVYWYQQSLDQGLQFLIQYYNGEERAKGNILERFSAQQFPDLHSELNLSSLELGDSALYFCASSSGGQLLNYGYTFGSGTRLTVV.

The rearrangement links TRBV5-8 to TRBJ2-1; either TRBD1 or TRBD2 may supply D (5 bases each). There are 16 residues in the CDR3. Trimming pared 0 bases from V and 4 bases from J, leaving 14 bases between. Germline V gene lookup returns CDR1 SGHTS and CDR2 YDEGEE. CDR3 amino acids: CASSLDVGTVYNEQFF. Here the CDR3 DNA reads TGTGCCAGCAGCTTGGACGTGGGGACCGTTTACAATGAGCAGTTCTTC.

The CDR3: CASTLNPHITEAFF. For the CDR3, the DNA is TGTGCCAGCACCCTGAACCCCCATATCACTGAAGCTTTCTTT. The chain combines TRBV6-5 with TRBJ1-1; D is unclear. Per the germline V gene, CDR1 is MNHEY and CDR2 is SVGAGI. The CDR3 sequence is 14 residues long. The V end lost 7 bases, the J end lost 4 bases, and 16 bases lay between the germline ends.

The chain couples TRBV6-2 or TRBV6-3 to TRBJ2-1; D uncertain. Germline values: CDR1 MNHEY, CDR2 SVGEGT. V was clipped by 4 bases and J by 8 bases, with 9 bases between them. The CDR3 length is 12 residues. CDR3 loop: CASSSLFDEQFF. Here the CDR3 DNA reads TGTGCCAGCAGTTCGCTCTTCGATGAGCAGTTCTTC.

V is TRBV18 and J is TRBJ2-7; 9 positions match TRBD1. The CDR3 length is 17 residues. V trimming: 5 bases; J trimming: 1 base; junction bases outside the gene matches: 12. Germline values: CDR1 KGHSH, CDR2 LQKENI. CDR3 DNA: TGTGCCAGCTCAAACAGGGGGCTACCCTCCTGGTCCTACGAGCAGTACTTC. This sequence encodes CASSNRGLPSWSYEQYF.

The rearrangement joins TRBV5-5 to TRBJ1-5; the match to TRBD1 covers 7 bases. After removal of 0 bases from V and 3 bases from J, the junction contained 3 bases not matched to a gene. CDR1 and CDR2 from the germline V gene are SGHKS and YYEKEE (reference sequence). The CDR3 runs to 15 residues. The CDR3 here is CASSLAGQPNQPQHF. CDR3 sequence (DNA): TGTGCCAGCAGCTTGGCGGGACAGCCCAATCAGCCCCAGCATTTT.

The chain recombines TRBV2 with TRBJ1-2, with 9 nucleotides matching TRBD1. The V and J ends lost 4 bases and 3 bases, in that order; junction bases with no gene match: 3. Per the germline V gene, CDR1 is SNHLY and CDR2 is FYNNEI. CDR3 size: 14 residues. CDR3 loop: CASSARTGDYGYTF. The CDR3 bases are TGTGCCAGCAGTGCGAGGACAGGGGACTATGGCTACACCTTC. Based on the CDR3 plus reference TRBV2 and TRBJ1-2, the full variable domain is EPEVTQTPSHQVTQMGQEVILRCVPISNHLYFYWYRQILGQKVEFLVSFYNNEISEKSEIFDDQFSVERPDGSNFTLKIRSTKLEDSAMYFCASSARTGDYGYTFGSGTRLTVV.

This sequence joins TRBV29-1 and TRBJ1-2, with TRBD1 as a possible D gene (6 bases). In germline, CDR1 is SQVTM, CDR2 ANQGSEA. This CDR3 region has 12 residues. The ends were cut back, 3 bases at V and 2 bases at J, with 7 bases in the middle. DNA for the CDR3: TGCAGCGTTGATGACAGGAACTATGGCTACACCTTC. This translates into CSVDDRNYGYTF.

V and J are TRBV14 and TRBJ2-3, with D uncertain. This CDR3 region has 14 residues. V lost 1 base, J lost 6 bases, and 11 bases lay in between. Germline V gives CDR1 SGHDN, CDR2 FVKESK. Here the CDR3 reads CASSQGARSDTQYF. The CDR3 DNA reads as TGTGCCAGCAGCCAAGGGGCAAGATCGGATACGCAGTATTTT.

This clone was counted between two and nine times. The V gene is TRBV24-1, the J gene TRBJ2-1, with 9 bases aligning to TRBD2. This CDR3 region has 15 residues. Germline values: CDR1 KGHDR, CDR2 SFDVKD. V gave up 1 base and J gave up 7 bases; unmatched junction bases: 4. The DNA of the CDR3 is TGTGCCACCAGTGATTTCGGGACTAGCCTGAATGAGCAGTTCTTC. It is translated as CATSDFGTSLNEQFF.